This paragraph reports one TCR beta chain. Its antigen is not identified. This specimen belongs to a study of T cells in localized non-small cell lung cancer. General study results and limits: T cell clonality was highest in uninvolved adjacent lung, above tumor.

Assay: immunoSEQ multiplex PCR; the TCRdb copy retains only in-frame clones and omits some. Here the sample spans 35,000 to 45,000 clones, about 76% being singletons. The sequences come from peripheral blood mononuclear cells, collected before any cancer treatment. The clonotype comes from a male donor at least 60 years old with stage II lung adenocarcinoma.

The CDR3 DNA reads TGTGCCAGCAGTGGACAGGCTAACACTGAAGCTTTCTTT. It translates to CASSGQANTEAFF. The chain has TRBV6-4 and TRBJ1-1; a weak D match, TRBD1 (6 bases). CDR1 and CDR2 from the germline V gene are MRHNA and SNTAGT. Deletions cut 4 bases from V and 2 bases from J, with 8 bases between. The CDR3 length is 13 residues.